Listed below are T cell receptor beta chains from one sample, sequenced in a study of blood T cell repertoires in COVID-19. Sequenced by immunoSEQ multiplex PCR; TCRdb stores in-frame clones only, minus some. The repertoire consists of more than 85,000 clones, with roughly 80% occurring once and the leading ten covering about 23%. The sample consisted of peripheral blood. The receptors shown here come from a man aged 80 or over with active or convalescent COVID-19. CDR3s include the opening cysteine and the closing phenylalanine or tryptophan. The order of the fields is CDR3 protein, CDR3 DNA, V gene, D gene, clone size, J gene. D genes are given only for firm matches. For some rows the clone size is stated as once, few or many, or as a class when expanded; others skip it.

CASGIPGQVNEQFF TGTGCCAGCGGCATACCGGGACAGGTCAATGAGCAGTTCTTC TRBV7-2 TRBD1 NA TRBJ2-1
CASSQDRRGIVGRAGTEAFF TGTGCCAGCAGCCAAGATCGAAGGGGGATAGTTGGGCGGGCAGGGACTGAAGCTTTCTTT TRBV3-1/TRBV3-2 NA few TRBJ1-1
CASQTDLLGNTEAFF TGTGCCAGCCAGACAGACCTTTTGGGCAACACTGAAGCTTTCTTT TRBV2 NA NA TRBJ1-1
CATSPVLGGVHQPQHF TGTGCCACCAGCCCCGTTTTAGGGGGCGTCCATCAGCCCCAGCATTTT TRBV15 TRBD1 NA TRBJ1-5
CASSPLGGGQAGELFF TGTGCCAGCAGCCCCCTGGGCGGGGGGCAGGCCGGGGAGCTGTTTTTT TRBV11-2 TRBD2 NA TRBJ2-2
CASSLGWPNQPQHF TGTGCCAGCAGCTTAGGTTGGCCTAATCAGCCCCAGCATTTT TRBV7-8 NA NA TRBJ1-5
CASRHGGENTGELFF TGTGCCAGCAGGCACGGGGGGGAAAACACCGGGGAGCTGTTTTTT TRBV11-3 TRBD2 NA TRBJ2-2
CASSTRQGDNSPLHF TGTGCCAGCAGCACACGACAGGGGGATAATTCACCCCTCCACTTT TRBV7-2 TRBD1 few TRBJ1-6
CASSDFGQGARGYTF TGTGCCAGCAGTGACTTCGGACAGGGGGCTCGGGGCTACACCTTC TRBV6-4 TRBD1 NA TRBJ1-2
CASSLIVDYGYTF TGTGCCAGCAGTTTAATAGTGGACTATGGCTACACCTTC TRBV28 NA NA TRBJ1-2
CASSIPVGVDTGELFF TGTGCCAGCAGTATCCCGGTCGGGGTGGACACCGGGGAGCTGTTTTTT TRBV2 NA NA TRBJ2-2
CASSLSAGGSYNEQFF TGTGCCAGCAGCTTATCTGCGGGGGGCTCCTACAATGAGCAGTTCTTC TRBV11-2 TRBD2 NA TRBJ2-1
CASSQELAGWNNEQFF TGCGCCAGCAGCCAAGAATTGGCGGGGTGGAACAATGAGCAGTTCTTC TRBV4-1 NA NA TRBJ2-1
CATRVDRANTGELFF TGTGCCACCAGAGTAGACAGGGCGAACACCGGGGAGCTGTTTTTT TRBV15 TRBD1 NA TRBJ2-2
CASSNKPSGGPIQETQYF TGTGCCAGCAGCAACAAACCCAGCGGGGGGCCGATCCAAGAGACCCAGTACTTC TRBV5-8 TRBD2 NA TRBJ2-5
CAWGTGTGDTQYF TGTGCCTGGGGAACAGGGACAGGGGATACGCAGTATTTT TRBV30 TRBD1 NA TRBJ2-3
CASSIRGGENEQFF TGCGCCAGCAGCATTCGGGGGGGAGAGAATGAGCAGTTCTTC TRBV5-1 TRBD2 NA TRBJ2-1
CASSQDPQGPGNTIYF TGCGCCAGCAGCCAAGATCCACAGGGCCCTGGGAACACCATATATTTT TRBV4-1 NA NA TRBJ1-3
CARRQRLNTGELFF TGCGCCAGACGACAGAGGCTGAACACCGGGGAGCTGTTTTTT TRBV10-1 NA once TRBJ2-2
CASSPRGSLYNSPLHF TGTGCCAGCTCACCACGAGGCAGCCTCTATAATTCACCCCTCCACTTT TRBV18 NA NA TRBJ1-6
CASSQMGGNTEAFF TGTGCCAGCAGCCAAATGGGGGGGAACACTGAAGCTTTCTTT TRBV14 NA NA TRBJ1-1
CASSVDRGRETQYF TGTGCCAGCAGTGTCGACAGGGGGAGGGAGACCCAGTACTTC TRBV2 TRBD1 NA TRBJ2-5
CASSQGVLSSYEQYF TGTGCCAGCAGCCAGGGGGTCTTAAGCTCCTACGAGCAGTACTTC TRBV9 TRBD1 NA TRBJ2-7
CASSFGRANTEAFF TGTGCCAGCAGCTTCGGCAGGGCGAACACTGAAGCTTTCTTT TRBV5-4 NA NA TRBJ1-1
CASGSNRGGTGELFF TGTGCCAGCGGCTCCAACAGGGGTGGCACCGGGGAGCTGTTTTTT TRBV11-2 TRBD1 few TRBJ2-2
CASSRGQGQETQYF TGTGCCAGCTCACGCGGACAGGGGCAAGAGACCCAGTACTTC TRBV18 TRBD1 NA TRBJ2-5
CASSSGRQGVTGELFF TGTGCCAGTAGTTCGGGACGACAGGGGGTCACCGGGGAGCTGTTTTTT TRBV19 TRBD1 once TRBJ2-2